The entry that follows covers one TCR beta chain sequence. This entry belongs to a study of blood T cell repertoires in COVID-19. Across the whole study: Italy, Spain and the United States were the sources of the convalescent and acute COVID-19 samples.

CDR1 is SGHNT, CDR2 YYREEE, per germline (reference sequence). This CDR3 contains 17 residues. Germline trimming cut 4 bases from V and 4 bases from J; bases unmatched to any gene: 12. Clones were read by immunoSEQ multiplex PCR, and TCRdb kept only the in-frame ones, dropping some. The sample consists of about 130,000 clones, approximately 88% of them appearing once. The sequence was collected from a woman aged 30 to 39 who had recovered from COVID-19. J is TRBJ2-7 and V is TRBV5-4; 12 bases line up with TRBD1. The sample consisted of peripheral blood. Here the CDR3 DNA reads TGTGCCAGCAGCCGGGTGGGGCCGGGACAGGGGGCTTACGAGCAGTACTTC. This codes for CASSRVGPGQGAYEQYF.